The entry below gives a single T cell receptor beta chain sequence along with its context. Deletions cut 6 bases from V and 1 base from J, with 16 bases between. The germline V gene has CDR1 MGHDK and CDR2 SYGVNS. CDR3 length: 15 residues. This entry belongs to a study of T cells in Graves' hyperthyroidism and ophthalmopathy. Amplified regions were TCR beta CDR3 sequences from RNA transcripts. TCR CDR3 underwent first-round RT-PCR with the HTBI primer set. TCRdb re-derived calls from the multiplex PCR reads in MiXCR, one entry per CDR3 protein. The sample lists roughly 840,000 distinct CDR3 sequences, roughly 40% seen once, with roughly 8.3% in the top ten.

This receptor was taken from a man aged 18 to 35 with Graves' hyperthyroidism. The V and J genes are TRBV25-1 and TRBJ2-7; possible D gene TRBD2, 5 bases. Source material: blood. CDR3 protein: CASSQGRDLSYEQYF. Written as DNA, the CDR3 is TGTGCCAGCAGCCAAGGCCGGGATTTATCCTACGAGCAGTACTTC.